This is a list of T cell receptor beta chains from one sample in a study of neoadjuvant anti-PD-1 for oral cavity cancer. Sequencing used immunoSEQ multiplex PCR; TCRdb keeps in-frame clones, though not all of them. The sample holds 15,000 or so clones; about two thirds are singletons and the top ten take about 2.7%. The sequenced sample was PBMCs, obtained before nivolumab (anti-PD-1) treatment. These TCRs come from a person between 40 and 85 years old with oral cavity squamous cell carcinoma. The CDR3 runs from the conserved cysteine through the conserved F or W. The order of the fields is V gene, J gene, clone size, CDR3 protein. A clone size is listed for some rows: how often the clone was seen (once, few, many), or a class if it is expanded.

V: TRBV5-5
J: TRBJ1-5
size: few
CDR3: CASSSGQGGYQPQHF

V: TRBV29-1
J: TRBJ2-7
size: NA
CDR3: CSVVAAEQYF

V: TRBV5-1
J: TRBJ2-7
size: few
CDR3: CASSSTGEPTYEQYF

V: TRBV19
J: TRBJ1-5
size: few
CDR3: CASTGRGMVDQPQHF

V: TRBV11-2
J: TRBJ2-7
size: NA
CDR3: CASSLELAEVYEQYF

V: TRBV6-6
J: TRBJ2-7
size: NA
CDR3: CASSYLGTGNEQYF

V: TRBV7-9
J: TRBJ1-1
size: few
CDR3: CASSSGQNTEAFF

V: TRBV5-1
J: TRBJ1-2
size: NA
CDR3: CASSLAAGASYGYTF

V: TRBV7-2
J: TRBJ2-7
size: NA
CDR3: CASSLGGRGITEQYF

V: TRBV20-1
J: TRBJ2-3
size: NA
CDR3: CSGGTDTQYF

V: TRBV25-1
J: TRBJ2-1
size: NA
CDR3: CASSEISSGLYNEQFF

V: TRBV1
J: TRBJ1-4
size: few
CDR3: CTSRPTTGGDEKLFF

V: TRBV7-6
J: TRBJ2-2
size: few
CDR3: CASSLPDTLTGELFF

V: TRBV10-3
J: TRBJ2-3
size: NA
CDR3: CASSDGSTDTQYF

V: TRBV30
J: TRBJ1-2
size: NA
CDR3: CAWGDRAYGYTF

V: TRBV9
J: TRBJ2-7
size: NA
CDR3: CASSVGLGSSYEQYF

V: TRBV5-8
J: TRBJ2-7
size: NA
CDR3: CASSSQFTGGRGYEQYF

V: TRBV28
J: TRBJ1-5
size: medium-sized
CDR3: CASSSIDSNQPQHF

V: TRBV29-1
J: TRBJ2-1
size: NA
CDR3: CSVPIQGAGNEQFF

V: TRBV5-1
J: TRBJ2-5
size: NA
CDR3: CASSRGGSGVQETQYF

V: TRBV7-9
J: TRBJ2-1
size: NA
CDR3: CASSFYNEQFF

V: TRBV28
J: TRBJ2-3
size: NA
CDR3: CASSLLGTRGADTQYF

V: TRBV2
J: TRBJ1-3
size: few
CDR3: CASSDGGPGNTIYF

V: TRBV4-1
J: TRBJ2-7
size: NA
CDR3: CASSQDLAGSYEQYF

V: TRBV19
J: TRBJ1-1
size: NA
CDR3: CASTLGRGAEAFF

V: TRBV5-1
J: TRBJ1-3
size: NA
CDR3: CASSLEVRYSGNTIYF

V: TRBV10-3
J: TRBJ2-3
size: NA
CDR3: CAISVGGLTDTQYF

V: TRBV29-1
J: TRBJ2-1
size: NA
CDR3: CSVDVTGAYNEQFF

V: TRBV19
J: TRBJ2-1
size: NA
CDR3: CASSAGRQFF

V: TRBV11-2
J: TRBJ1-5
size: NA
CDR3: CASSLEWDSNQPQHF

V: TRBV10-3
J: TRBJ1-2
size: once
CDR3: CAISDEGPYTF

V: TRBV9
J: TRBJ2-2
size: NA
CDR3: CASSGHDIGELFF

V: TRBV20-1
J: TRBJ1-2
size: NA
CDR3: CSARDHPSVTF

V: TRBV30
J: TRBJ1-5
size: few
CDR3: CAWSYQRKYQPQHF

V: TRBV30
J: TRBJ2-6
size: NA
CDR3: CAWRISGANVLTF

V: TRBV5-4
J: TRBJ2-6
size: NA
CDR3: CASSLAGANVLTF

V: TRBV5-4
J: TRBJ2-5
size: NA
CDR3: CASSPTGGNQETQYF

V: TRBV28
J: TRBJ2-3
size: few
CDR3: CASSLTRLAGDTQYF

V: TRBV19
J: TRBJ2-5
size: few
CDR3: CASSASGGSETQYF

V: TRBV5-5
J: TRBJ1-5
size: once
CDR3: CASSLDPGLGPQHF

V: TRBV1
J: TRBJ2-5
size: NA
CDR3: CTSSRETQYF

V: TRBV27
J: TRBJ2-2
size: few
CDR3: CASSISGRAVFDGELFF

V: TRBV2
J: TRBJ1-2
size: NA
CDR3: CAAKSDRGPQTF

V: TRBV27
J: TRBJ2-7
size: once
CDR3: CASSSRQFGTGSPYEQYF

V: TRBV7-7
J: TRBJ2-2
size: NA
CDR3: CASSLGETGELFF

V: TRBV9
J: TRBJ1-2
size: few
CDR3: CASSTGDTGGYTF

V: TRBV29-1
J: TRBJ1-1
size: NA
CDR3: CSVEAQRGPVSEAFF

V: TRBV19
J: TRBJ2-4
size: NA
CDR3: CASSIGQGVPLAKNIQYF